Listed here are 32 T cell receptor beta chains from one sample, sequenced in a study of OX40 agonist ivuxolimab in advanced cancers. Generated by immunoSEQ multiplex PCR, the TCRdb table keeps only in-frame clones and is missing some. The sample has over 65,000 clones, approximately 80% seen once; the top ten hold around 0.45%. The starting material was CD4+ or CD8+ T cells sorted from blood, obtained in a trial of the OX40 agonist ivuxolimab. The source of these receptors is an adult with an advanced solid tumor such as melanoma, head and neck, liver or kidney cancer.

The genes are TRBV9 and TRBJ2-3; the D is unclear. V dropped 2 bases and J dropped 4 bases, with 8 bases sitting between them. The CDR3 spans 13 residues. Per the germline V gene, CDR1 is SGDLS and CDR2 is YYNGEE. The CDR3 DNA is TGTGCCAGCAGCGTCCAAGGGTCAGATACGCAGTATTTT. Residues: CASSVQGSDTQYF.

The chain has TRBV30 and TRBJ1-3; D may be TRBD1 (5 bases). Germline V gives CDR1 GTSNPN, CDR2 SVGIG (reference sequence). This CDR3 contains 15 residues. V dropped 2 bases and J dropped 4 bases, with 15 bases sitting between them. CDR3 in amino acids: CAWSKVGAAGNTIYF. The CDR3 nucleotides are TGTGCCTGGAGTAAGGTTGGGGCAGCCGGAAACACCATATATTTT. The whole variable domain, filled in from reference TRBV30 and TRBJ1-3, reads SQTIHQWPATLVQPVGSPLSLECTVEGTSNPNLYWYRQAAGRGLQLLFYSVGIGQISSEVPQNLSASRPQDRQFILSSKKLLLSDSGFYLCAWSKVGAAGNTIYFGEGSWLTVV.

The gene calls are TRBV19 and TRBJ1-2; 7 nucleotides agree with TRBD1. Germline V gene lookup returns CDR1 LNHDA and CDR2 SQIVND (reference sequence). J gave up 0 bases and V 5 bases, and 6 bases lay outside the gene matches. The length of the CDR3 is 15 residues. CDR3 amino acids: CASSAPDRTNYGYTF. The CDR3 DNA follows: TGTGCCAGTAGTGCACCGGACAGGACTAACTATGGCTACACCTTC.

V and J are TRBV9 and TRBJ1-2; 8 bases match TRBD1. CDR3 length: 15 amino acids. Trimming at V came to 3 bases and at J to 4 bases, leaving 8 bases not matched to a gene. Germline loops: CDR1 SGDLS, CDR2 YYNGEE. CDR3 in amino acids: CASSAGQGLGYGYTF. The CDR3 DNA follows: TGTGCCAGCAGCGCCGGACAGGGCCTGGGCTATGGCTACACCTTC.

V gene TRBV9 combines with J gene TRBJ1-2; possibly TRBD1 for D (6 bases). The ends were cut back, 3 bases at V and 6 bases at J, with 9 bases in the middle. Germline CDR1 reads SGDLS; CDR2 reads YYNGEE. This CDR3 contains 12 residues. The CDR3 DNA is TGTGCCAGCAGCGCTAGGGGGAATGGCTACACCTTC. It codes for CASSARGNGYTF.

The chain is built from TRBV7-8 and TRBJ1-5; no firm D call. The CDR3 consists of 14 residues. V was clipped by 5 bases and J by 5 bases, with 13 bases between them. The germline CDR1 and CDR2 sequences are SGHVS and FQNEAQ. DNA for the CDR3: TGTGCCAGCAGCCTACTTCGGACGGATCAGCCCCAGCATTTT. Residues: CASSLLRTDQPQHF.

This chain uses TRBV19 with TRBJ2-2; a weak D match, TRBD2 (6 bases). Germline V CDR1 and CDR2: LNHDA, SQIVND (reference sequence). CDR3 length equals 13 residues. V lost 4 bases, J lost 6 bases, and 9 bases lay in between. The CDR3 DNA follows: TGTGCCAGTAGTACGGAGGGTTCCGGGGAGCTGTTTTTT. Protein: CASSTEGSGELFF.

This sequence joins TRBV7-9 and TRBJ2-5; D unclear. Trimming shortened V by 5 bases and J by 2 bases, and 12 bases separated the two germline ends. The CDR3 consists of 14 residues. Germline values: CDR1 SEHNR, CDR2 FQNEAQ (reference sequence). The CDR3 region has the DNA TGTGCCAGCAGCCCCCGTGCAGGTCAAGAGACCCAGTACTTC. Protein: CASSPRAGQETQYF.

The CDR3 DNA is TGTGCCAGCAGCTTAGGGGCAAGCCGGGCTGAAGCTTTCTTT. This translates into CASSLGASRAEAFF. V gene TRBV7-3 combines with J gene TRBJ1-1; possibly TRBD1 for D (5 bases). The V gene lost 2 bases and the J gene lost 6 bases, with 13 bases spanning the gap. The CDR3 spans 14 residues. The germline V gene encodes CDR1 SGHTA and CDR2 FQGTGA. The variable domain in full, completed from reference TRBV7-3 and TRBJ1-1, reads GAGVSQTPSNKVTEKGKYVELRCDPISGHTALYWYRQSLGQGPEFLIYFQGTGAADDSGLPNDRFFAVRPEGSVSTLKIQRTERGDSAVYLCASSLGASRAEAFFGQGTRLTVV.

This clone was found once. The chain has TRBV5-6 and TRBJ1-3; D is undetermined. This CDR3 has 17 residues. V gave up 1 base and J gave up 4 bases, with 18 bases separating them. Germline V CDR1 and CDR2: SGHDT, YYEEEE. The CDR3 reads CASSLFSRGSVGNTIYF. CDR3 nucleotide sequence: TGTGCCAGCAGCTTGTTTTCCCGGGGTTCGGTAGGAAACACCATATATTTT.

The V call is TRBV15, the J call TRBJ1-1, with 7 positions matching TRBD1. J gave up 0 bases and V 3 bases, and 7 bases lay outside the gene matches. Germline V gene data show CDR1 as LNHNV and CDR2 as YYDKDF (reference sequence). The CDR3 consists of 16 residues. The CDR3 protein is CATSRETQGVNTEAFF. The CDR3 nucleotides read TGTGCCACCAGCAGGGAAACTCAGGGGGTGAACACTGAAGCTTTCTTT.

The CDR3 here is CAWSVLGAEAFF. The CDR3 region has the DNA TGTGCCTGGAGTGTCTTAGGGGCTGAAGCTTTCTTT. The chain joins TRBV30 to TRBJ1-1; possible D gene TRBD1, 5 bases. Trimming shortened V by 0 bases and J by 6 bases, and 8 bases separated the two germline ends. CDR1 is GTSNPN, CDR2 SVGIG, per germline (reference sequence). The CDR3 covers 12 residues.

The sample holds a few counts of this clone. The chain uses TRBV7-3 and TRBJ2-1; 8 bases match TRBD2. The V and J ends lost 2 bases and 6 bases, in that order; junction bases with no gene match: 6. The CDR3 extends over 15 amino acids. Per the germline V gene, CDR1 is SGHTA and CDR2 is FQGTGA. The CDR3 spells CASSLDGRATNEQFF. In DNA form, the CDR3 reads TGTGCCAGCAGCTTAGACGGGAGGGCGACCAATGAGCAGTTCTTC.

The CDR3 nucleotides are TGTGCCAGCTCTGGTACAGGCGCGAACACCGGGGAGCTGTTTTTT. This encodes CASSGTGANTGELFF. The J gene is TRBJ2-2, the V gene TRBV18, with D possibly TRBD1 on 5 matching bases. Germline CDR1 reads KGHSH; CDR2 reads LQKENI. CDR3 size: 15 residues. V was cut by 6 bases and J by 0 bases, with 11 bases left in between.

The chain joins TRBV5-1 to TRBJ1-1; D unclear. The germline gives CDR1 SGHRS, CDR2 YFSETQ. This CDR3 contains 13 residues. V lost 0 bases to trimming and J lost 1 base, with 4 bases between them. CDR3 nucleotide sequence: TGCGCCAGCAGCTTGGGCAGGAACACTGAAGCTTTCTTT. It translates to CASSLGRNTEAFF.

J is TRBJ2-1 and V is TRBV7-2; possibly TRBD2 for D (6 bases). Germline CDR1 is SGHTA and CDR2 is FQGNSA. The V end lost 1 base, the J end lost 10 bases, and 14 bases lay between the germline ends. The CDR3 runs to 14 residues. The CDR3 coding sequence is TGTGCCAGCAGCTTAGAACTAGCTCCCAGGGAGCAGTTCTTC. It specifies CASSLELAPREQFF.

The CDR3 spells CASSAPDRLNTEAFF. The DNA for the CDR3 is TGCGCCAGCAGCGCTCCTGACAGACTGAACACTGAAGCTTTCTTT. This sequence joins TRBV5-1 and TRBJ1-1; maybe TRBD1 (5 bases). The germline V and J ends were trimmed by 4 bases and 0 bases, with 13 bases remaining between them. This CDR3 contains 15 residues. Germline CDR1 reads SGHRS; CDR2 reads YFSETQ.

The chain recombines TRBV7-6 with TRBJ2-2; D remains ambiguous. The germline gives CDR1 SGHVS, CDR2 FNYEAQ. Trimming cost V 5 bases and J 4 bases, with 8 bases left between them. This CDR3 has 13 residues. The CDR3 nucleotides read TGTGCCAGCAGCCCTGACCCCACCGGGGAGCTGTTTTTT. This translates into CASSPDPTGELFF.

This clone was observed a handful of times. The gene calls are TRBV19 and TRBJ1-4; tentative D call: TRBD1 (6 bases). Germline V CDR1 and CDR2: LNHDA, SQIVND (reference sequence). Trimming pared 7 bases from V and 7 bases from J, leaving 13 bases between. The CDR3 extends over 13 amino acids. The CDR3 coding sequence is TGTGCCAGTACGCGGACAGCCGGTGAAAAACTGTTTTTT. As protein: CASTRTAGEKLFF.

J is TRBJ2-1 and V is TRBV14, with D possibly matching TRBD2 (5 bases). V lost 0 bases and J lost 9, with 12 bases in between. Per the germline V gene, CDR1 is SGHDN and CDR2 is FVKESK. This CDR3 has 14 residues. The CDR3 sequence is CASSQDLRAGEQFF. The CDR3 DNA sequence: TGTGCCAGCAGCCAAGATCTGAGGGCAGGTGAGCAGTTCTTC.

The chain links TRBV5-1 to TRBJ2-5; 8 bases are shared with TRBD2. This CDR3 region has 14 residues. The V gene's germline CDR1 is SGHRS and CDR2 YFSETQ. V was clipped by 5 bases and J by 5 bases; unmatched bases: 8. The CDR3 coding sequence is TGCGCCAGCAGTATCGGGGGGGCCTTTGAGACCCAGTACTTC. Translated, it gives CASSIGGAFETQYF.

This clone appeared once. The genes are TRBV6-1 and TRBJ2-3; D gene uncertain. The CDR3 is 15 amino acids. V was trimmed by 2 bases and J by 6 bases, leaving 15 bases between them. The V gene's germline CDR1 is MNHNS and CDR2 SASEGT. CDR3 amino acids: CASSENVQRVDTQYF. As DNA, the CDR3 is TGTGCCAGCAGTGAAAACGTTCAACGGGTGGATACGCAGTATTTT.

The chain employs TRBV6-1 and TRBJ1-2, with TRBD1 matching over 10 bases. The CDR3 has 15 amino acids. In germline, CDR1 is MNHNS, CDR2 SASEGT. V lost 2 bases, J lost 2 bases, and 2 bases stayed unmatched. DNA of the CDR3: TGTGCCAGCAGTGAAAGGACAGGGGGGAACTATGGCTACACCTTC. As protein: CASSERTGGNYGYTF.

The chain employs TRBV18 and TRBJ1-1; TRBD1 matches at 9 bases. Germline V gene lookup returns CDR1 KGHSH and CDR2 LQKENI. The CDR3 covers 14 residues. With 4 bases clipped from V and 5 bases from J, the junction kept 5 bases outside the gene matches. In nucleotides, the CDR3 is TGTGCCAGCTCACAACAGGGGGCAGGTACTGAAGCTTTCTTT. Translated: CASSQQGAGTEAFF. Full variable domain (remainder filled in from reference TRBV18 and TRBJ1-1): NAGVMQNPRHLVRRRGQEARLRCSPMKGHSHVYWYRQLPEEGLKFMVYLQKENIIDESGMPKERFSAEFPKEGPSILRIQQVVRGDSAAYFCASSQQGAGTEAFFGQGTRLTVV.

J is TRBJ1-1 and V is TRBV28; 8 bases align to TRBD1. The CDR3 extends over 13 amino acids. Germline V gives CDR1 MDHEN, CDR2 SYDVKM. V lost 2 bases and J lost 8; bases outside the gene matches: 4. The CDR3 sequence: CASSLGTGTEAFF. Here the CDR3 DNA reads TGTGCCAGCAGTTTAGGGACAGGCACCGAAGCTTTCTTT.

The chain has TRBV5-4 and TRBJ1-2; TRBD1 is a possible D gene (5 bases). This CDR3 region has 13 residues. Germline CDR1 SGHNT, CDR2 YYREEE (reference sequence). Trimming removed 1 base from V and 7 bases from J, with 11 bases in between. Written as DNA, the CDR3 is TGTGCCAGCAGCTTGCGTCCCGGGGGTGGCTACACCTTC. Translated: CASSLRPGGGYTF.

The J gene is TRBJ2-7, the V gene TRBV11-2; no clear D gene. The V gene lost 0 bases and the J gene lost 3 bases, with 6 bases spanning the gap. CDR1 and CDR2 (germline): SGHAT, FQNNGV. The CDR3 totals 13 residues. CDR3 in amino acids: CASSLDDGYEQYF. The CDR3 coding sequence is TGTGCCAGCAGCTTAGATGACGGCTACGAGCAGTACTTC.

This clone has just a few counts. The chain recombines TRBV30 with TRBJ2-5; 10 nucleotides agree with TRBD2. Losses at the gene ends were 1 base for V and 4 bases for J; bases not matched to a gene: 6. The CDR3 loop spans 15 amino acids. The V gene's germline CDR1 is GTSNPN and CDR2 SVGIG (reference sequence). Here the CDR3 DNA reads TGTGCCTGGAGTGAAGGGCTAGCGGGAGCAGAGACCCAGTACTTC. Translating it yields CAWSEGLAGAETQYF.

The J gene is TRBJ1-1, the V gene TRBV5-5, with D uncertain. Between the trimmed V and J ends, which lost 0 bases and 1 base, there was a span of 7 bases. CDR3 size: 14 residues. The germline gives CDR1 SGHKS, CDR2 YYEKEE (reference sequence). CDR3 in DNA: TGTGCCAGCAGCTTGGGCGGGCGGAACACTGAAGCTTTCTTT. Its protein is CASSLGGRNTEAFF.

V gene TRBV5-6 combines with J gene TRBJ1-3; D is ambiguous. Looked up from germline, CDR1 is SGHDT and CDR2 is YYEEEE. This CDR3 region has 14 residues. V was shortened by 1 base and J by 1 base, with 6 bases between the two germline ends. CDR3 in amino acids: CASSLTGSGNTIYF. The DNA of the CDR3 is TGTGCCAGCAGCTTGACCGGGTCTGGAAACACCATATATTTT.

This clone was seen a single time. The V call is TRBV5-1, the J call TRBJ1-1; D is unclear. Germline V gene sequence: CDR1 SGHRS, CDR2 YFSETQ. V was pared by 3 bases and J by 4 bases, with 13 bases between. This CDR3 has 14 amino acids. CDR3 bases: TGCGCCAGCAGCTCACATAGAGGTGGCACTGAAGCTTTCTTT. The encoded protein is CASSSHRGGTEAFF.

V usage is TRBV19 and J usage is TRBJ1-5; TRBD1 matches 7 bases. The CDR3 is 16 amino acids. V shed 5 bases, J shed 6 bases, and the junction held 13 bases outside the gene matches. CDR1 is LNHDA, CDR2 SQIVND, per germline (reference sequence). CDR3 amino acids: CASSPQFRDRLQPQHF. The CDR3, as DNA: TGTGCCAGTAGTCCTCAGTTCCGGGACAGACTTCAGCCCCAGCATTTT.